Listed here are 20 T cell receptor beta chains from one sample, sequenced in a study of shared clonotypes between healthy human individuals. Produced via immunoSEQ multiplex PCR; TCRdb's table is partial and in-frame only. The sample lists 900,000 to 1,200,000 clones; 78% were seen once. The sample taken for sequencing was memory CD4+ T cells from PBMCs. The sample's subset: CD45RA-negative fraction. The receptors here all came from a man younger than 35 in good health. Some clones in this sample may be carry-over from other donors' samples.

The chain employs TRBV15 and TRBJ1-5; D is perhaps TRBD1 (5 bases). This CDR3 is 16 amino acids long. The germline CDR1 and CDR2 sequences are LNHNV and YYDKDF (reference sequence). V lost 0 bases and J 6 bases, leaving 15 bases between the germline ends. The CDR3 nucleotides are TGTGCCACCAGCAGAGAGGGTTCGGGCAGGGCTCAGCCCCAGCATTTT. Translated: CATSREGSGRAQPQHF.

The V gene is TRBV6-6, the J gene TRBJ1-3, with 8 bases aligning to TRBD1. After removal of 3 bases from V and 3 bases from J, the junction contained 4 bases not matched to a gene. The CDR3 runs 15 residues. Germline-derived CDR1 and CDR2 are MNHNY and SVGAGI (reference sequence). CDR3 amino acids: CASSYRGTGGNTIYF. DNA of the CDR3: TGTGCCAGCAGTTATCGCGGGACAGGTGGAAACACCATATATTTT.

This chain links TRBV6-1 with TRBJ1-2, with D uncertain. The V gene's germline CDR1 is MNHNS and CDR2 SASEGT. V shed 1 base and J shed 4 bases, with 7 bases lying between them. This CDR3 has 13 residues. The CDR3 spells CASSEGSFYGYTF. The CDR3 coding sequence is TGTGCCAGCAGTGAAGGCAGCTTCTATGGCTACACCTTC.

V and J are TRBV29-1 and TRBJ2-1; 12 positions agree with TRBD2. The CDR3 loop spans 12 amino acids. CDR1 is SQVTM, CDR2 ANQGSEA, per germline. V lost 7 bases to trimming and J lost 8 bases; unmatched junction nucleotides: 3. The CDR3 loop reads CSGTSGIYEQFF. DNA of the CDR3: TGCAGCGGGACTAGCGGGATCTATGAGCAGTTCTTC.

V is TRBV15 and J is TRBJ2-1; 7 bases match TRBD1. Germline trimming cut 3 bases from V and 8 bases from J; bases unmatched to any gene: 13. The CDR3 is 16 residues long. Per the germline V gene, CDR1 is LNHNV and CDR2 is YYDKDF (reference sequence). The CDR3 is CATSSLRQGKGDEQFF. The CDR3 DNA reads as TGTGCCACCAGCAGCTTAAGACAGGGAAAGGGCGATGAGCAGTTCTTC.

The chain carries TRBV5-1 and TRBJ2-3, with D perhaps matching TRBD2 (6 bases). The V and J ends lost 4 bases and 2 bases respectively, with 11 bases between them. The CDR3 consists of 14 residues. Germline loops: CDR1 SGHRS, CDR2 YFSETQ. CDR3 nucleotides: TGCGCCAGCAGCATAGGAGGGATCACAGATACGCAGTATTTT. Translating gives CASSIGGITDTQYF. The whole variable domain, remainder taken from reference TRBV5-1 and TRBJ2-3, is KAGVTQTPRYLIKTRGQQVTLSCSPISGHRSVSWYQQTPGQGLQFLFEYFSETQRNKGNFPGRFSGRQFSNSRSEMNVSTLELGDSALYLCASSIGGITDTQYFGPGTRLTVL.

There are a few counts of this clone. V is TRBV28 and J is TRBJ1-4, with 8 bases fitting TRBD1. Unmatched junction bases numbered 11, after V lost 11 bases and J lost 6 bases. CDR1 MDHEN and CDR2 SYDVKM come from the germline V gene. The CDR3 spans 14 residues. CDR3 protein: CAAFPRGRDEKLFF. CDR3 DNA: TGTGCCGCTTTCCCCAGGGGGCGGGATGAAAAACTGTTTTTT.

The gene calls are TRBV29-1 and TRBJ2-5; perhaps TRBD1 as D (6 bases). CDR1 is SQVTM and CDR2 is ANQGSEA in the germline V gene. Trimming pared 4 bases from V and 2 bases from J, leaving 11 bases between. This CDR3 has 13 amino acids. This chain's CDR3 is CSVVPQGQETQYF. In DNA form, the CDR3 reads TGCAGCGTTGTGCCGCAGGGGCAAGAGACCCAGTACTTC.

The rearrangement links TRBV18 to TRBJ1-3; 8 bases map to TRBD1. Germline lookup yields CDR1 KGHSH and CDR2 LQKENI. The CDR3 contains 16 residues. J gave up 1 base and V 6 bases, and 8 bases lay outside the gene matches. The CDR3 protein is CASSGTGAKSGNTIYF. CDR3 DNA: TGTGCCAGCTCCGGGACAGGCGCAAAGTCTGGAAACACCATATATTTT.

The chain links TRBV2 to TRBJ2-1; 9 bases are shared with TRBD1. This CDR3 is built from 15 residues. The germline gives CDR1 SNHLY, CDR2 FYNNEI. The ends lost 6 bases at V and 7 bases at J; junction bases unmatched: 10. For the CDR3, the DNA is TGTGCCAGCAGGGGGACAGGGTCCACTATGAATGAGCAGTTCTTC. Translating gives CASRGTGSTMNEQFF.

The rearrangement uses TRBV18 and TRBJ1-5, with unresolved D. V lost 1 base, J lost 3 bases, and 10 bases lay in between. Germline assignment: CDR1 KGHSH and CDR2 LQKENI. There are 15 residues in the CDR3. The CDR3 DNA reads TGTGCCAGCTCACCACAGTACAGCTACAATCAGCCCCAGCATTTT. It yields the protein CASSPQYSYNQPQHF. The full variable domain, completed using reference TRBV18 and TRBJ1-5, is NAGVMQNPRHLVRRRGQEARLRCSPMKGHSHVYWYRQLPEEGLKFMVYLQKENIIDESGMPKERFSAEFPKEGPSILRIQQVVRGDSAAYFCASSPQYSYNQPQHFGDGTRLSIL.

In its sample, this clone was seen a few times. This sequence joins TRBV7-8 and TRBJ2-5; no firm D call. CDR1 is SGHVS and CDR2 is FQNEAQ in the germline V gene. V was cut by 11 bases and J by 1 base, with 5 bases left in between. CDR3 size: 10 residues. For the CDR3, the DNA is TGTGCCTCGAGCCAAGAGACCCAGTACTTC. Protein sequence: CASSQETQYF.

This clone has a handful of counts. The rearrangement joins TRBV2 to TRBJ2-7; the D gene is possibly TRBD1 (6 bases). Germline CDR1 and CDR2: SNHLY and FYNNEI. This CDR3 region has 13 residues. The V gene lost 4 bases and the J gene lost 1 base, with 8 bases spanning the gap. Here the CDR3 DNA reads TGTGCCAGCAGTGTGGGGGCGTCCTACGAGCAGTACTTC. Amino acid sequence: CASSVGASYEQYF. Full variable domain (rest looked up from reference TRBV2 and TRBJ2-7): EPEVTQTPSHQVTQMGQEVILRCVPISNHLYFYWYRQILGQKVEFLVSFYNNEISEKSEIFDDQFSVERPDGSNFTLKIRSTKLEDSAMYFCASSVGASYEQYFGPGTRLTVT.

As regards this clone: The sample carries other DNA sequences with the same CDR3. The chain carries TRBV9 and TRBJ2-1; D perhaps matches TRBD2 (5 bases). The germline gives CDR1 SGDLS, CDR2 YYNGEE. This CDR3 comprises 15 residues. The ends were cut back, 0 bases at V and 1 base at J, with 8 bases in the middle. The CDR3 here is CASSVAGGSYNEQFF. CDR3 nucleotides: TGTGCCAGCAGCGTAGCTGGCGGGTCCTACAATGAGCAGTTCTTC. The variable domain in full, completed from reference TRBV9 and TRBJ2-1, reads DSGVTQTPKHLITATGQRVTLRCSPRSGDLSVYWYQQSLDQGLQFLIQYYNGEERAKGNILERFSAQQFPDLHSELNLSSLELGDSALYFCASSVAGGSYNEQFFGPGTRLTVL.

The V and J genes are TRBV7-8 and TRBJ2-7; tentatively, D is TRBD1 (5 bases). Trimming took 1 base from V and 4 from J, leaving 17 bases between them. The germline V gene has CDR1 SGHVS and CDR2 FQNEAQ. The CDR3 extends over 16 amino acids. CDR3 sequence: CASSLVVVAGWYEQYF. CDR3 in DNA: TGTGCCAGCAGCTTAGTTGTGGTAGCAGGGTGGTACGAGCAGTACTTC.

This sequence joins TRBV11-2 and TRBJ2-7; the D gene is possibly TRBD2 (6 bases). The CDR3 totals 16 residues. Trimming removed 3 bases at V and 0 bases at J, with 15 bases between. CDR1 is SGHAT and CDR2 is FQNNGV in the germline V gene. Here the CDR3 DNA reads TGTGCCAGCAGCTTTTCACGGGGGACGGTCTCCTACGAGCAGTACTTC. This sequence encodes CASSFSRGTVSYEQYF.

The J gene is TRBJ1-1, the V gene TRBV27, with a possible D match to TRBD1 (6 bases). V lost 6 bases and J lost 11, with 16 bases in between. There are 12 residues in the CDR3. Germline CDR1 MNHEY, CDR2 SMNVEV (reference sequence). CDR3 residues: CASSLPQGRAFF. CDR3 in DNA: TGTGCCAGCAGCCTCCCCCAGGGGCGGGCTTTCTTT.

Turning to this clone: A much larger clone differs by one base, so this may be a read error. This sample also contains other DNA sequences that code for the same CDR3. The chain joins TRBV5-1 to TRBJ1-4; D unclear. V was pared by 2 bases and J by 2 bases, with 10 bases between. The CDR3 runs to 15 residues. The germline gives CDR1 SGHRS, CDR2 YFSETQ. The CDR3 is CASSLPSGTNEKLFF. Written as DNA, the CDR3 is TGCGCCAGCAGCTTACCCAGCGGCACTAATGAAAAACTGTTTTTT.

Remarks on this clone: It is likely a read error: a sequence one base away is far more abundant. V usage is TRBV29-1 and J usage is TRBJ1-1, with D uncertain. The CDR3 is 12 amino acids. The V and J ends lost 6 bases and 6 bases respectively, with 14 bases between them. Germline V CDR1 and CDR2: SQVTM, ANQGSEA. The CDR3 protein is CSVTLQAAEAFF. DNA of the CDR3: TGCAGCGTCACACTTCAGGCCGCTGAAGCTTTCTTT.

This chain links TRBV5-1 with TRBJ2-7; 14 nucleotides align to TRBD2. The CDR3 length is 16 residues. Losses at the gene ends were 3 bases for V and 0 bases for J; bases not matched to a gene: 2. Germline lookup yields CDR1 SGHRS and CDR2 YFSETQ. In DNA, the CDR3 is TGCGCCAGCAGCTCCGGGACTAGCGGGAGCTCCTACGAGCAGTACTTC. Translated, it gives CASSSGTSGSSYEQYF.